This TCR beta chain was identified during a study of blood T cell repertoires in COVID-19. Across the whole study: Acute and convalescent COVID-19 specimens originated in the United States, Italy and Spain.

Generated by immunoSEQ multiplex PCR, the TCRdb table keeps only in-frame clones and is missing some. The table has around 280,000 clones, 85% to 90% seen once. V dropped 4 bases and J dropped 1 base, with 8 bases sitting between them. The CDR3 has 13 residues. CDR1 is SGHTA, CDR2 FQGNSA, per germline. The chain is built from TRBV7-2 and TRBJ2-7; tentatively, D is TRBD1 (5 bases). This sequence originates from a man aged 65 to 79 with acute or convalescent COVID-19. The sequenced sample consisted of peripheral blood. The CDR3, as DNA: TGTGCCAGCAGCTCCCCAGGGTCCTACGAGCAGTACTTC. Its protein is CASSSPGSYEQYF.